These T cell receptor beta chains were read from a single sample in a study of blood T cells in healthy people across ages. MiXCR, applied by TCRdb to the 5' RACE reads, yields one record per CDR3 protein. The sample contains about 1.8 million distinct CDR3 sequences, about 50% of which appear only once. Sequenced: blood. The receptors derive from a woman aged 40 to 49 in good health. Both conserved end residues are part of each CDR3. Fields, in order: V gene, CDR3 protein.

TRBV9	CASSETGTTNYGYTF
TRBV5-1	CASSLDGQSLYEQYF
TRBV5-1	CASSGRASTGEVSTEAFF
TRBV29-1	CSPLGQGTGELFF
TRBV28	CASSLYLGGLASRETQYF
TRBV20-1	CSTRGGTYNEQFF
TRBV7-9	CASSLMMGAADTQYF
TRBV11-2	CASSLGPAGTQYF
TRBV11-2	CASSPGKRVKRHLGETQYF
TRBV5-1	CASSQPPGTGRNEQYF
TRBV7-2	CASSSGGSGAFSGTQYF
TRBV10-3	CAISESQQAEPYEQYF
TRBV19	CASSMIGQGLVTYEQYF
TRBV27	CASVPRGKIPQYF
TRBV7-9	CASSVAGAAETQYF
TRBV10-3	CAISDSLAGVYNEQFF
TRBV20-1	CSARPTSGGLNEQFF
TRBV13	CASSWTGSFVDEQYF